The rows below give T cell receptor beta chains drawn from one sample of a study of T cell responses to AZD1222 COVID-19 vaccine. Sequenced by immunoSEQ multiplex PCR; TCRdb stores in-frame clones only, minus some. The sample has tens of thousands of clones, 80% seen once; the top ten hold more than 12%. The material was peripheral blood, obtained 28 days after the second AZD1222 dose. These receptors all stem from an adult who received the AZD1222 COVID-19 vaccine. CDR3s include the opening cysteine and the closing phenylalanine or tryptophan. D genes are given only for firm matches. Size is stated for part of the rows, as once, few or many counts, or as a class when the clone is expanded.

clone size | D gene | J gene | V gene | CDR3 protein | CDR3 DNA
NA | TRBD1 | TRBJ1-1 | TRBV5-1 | CASSPTWGGTGGARTEAFF | TGCGCCAGCAGCCCAACCTGGGGAGGGACAGGGGGCGCACGGACTGAAGCTTTCTTT
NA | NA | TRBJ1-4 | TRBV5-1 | CASSLGNGRVRGEKLFF | TGCGCCAGCAGCTTGGGGAATGGGAGAGTGAGGGGAGAAAAACTGTTTTTT
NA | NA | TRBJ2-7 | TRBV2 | CASKKGFYEQYF | TGTGCCAGCAAGAAAGGGTTTTACGAGCAGTACTTC
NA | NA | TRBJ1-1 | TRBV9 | CASSVGGDTEAFF | TGTGCCAGCAGCGTAGGAGGGGACACTGAAGCTTTCTTT
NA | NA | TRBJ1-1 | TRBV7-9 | CASSRPGPTEAFF | TGTGCCAGCAGTCGACCGGGACCCACTGAAGCTTTCTTT
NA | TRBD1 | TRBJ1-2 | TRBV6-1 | CASSETTGGMKGYTF | TGTGCCAGCAGTGAAACAACAGGGGGGATGAAGGGCTACACCTTC
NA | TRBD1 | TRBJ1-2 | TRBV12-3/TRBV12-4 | CASSRGTVYGYTF | TGTGCCAGCAGTCGCGGGACAGTCTATGGCTACACCTTC
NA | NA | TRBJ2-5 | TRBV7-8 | CASSLRTTQETQYF | TGTGCCAGCAGCTTAAGAACGACCCAAGAGACCCAGTACTTC
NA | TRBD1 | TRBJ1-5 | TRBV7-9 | CASSLARGQGRNQPQHF | TGTGCCAGCAGCTTAGCGCGAGGACAGGGGAGGAATCAGCCCCAGCATTTT
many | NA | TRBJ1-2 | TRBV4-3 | CASSQDYRGTNPYTF | TGCGCCAGCAGCCAAGATTACCGGGGGACAAACCCCTACACCTTC
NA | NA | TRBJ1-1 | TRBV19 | CASSLRLTEAFF | TGTGCCAGTAGCTTGAGGTTGACTGAAGCTTTCTTT
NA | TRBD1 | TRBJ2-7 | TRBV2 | CASSTETGNEQYF | TGTGCCAGCTCCACCGAGACAGGGAACGAGCAGTACTTC
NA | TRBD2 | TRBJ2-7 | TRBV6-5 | CASSYSGGGTSYEQYF | TGTGCCAGCAGTTACTCGGGCGGGGGGACCTCCTACGAGCAGTACTTC
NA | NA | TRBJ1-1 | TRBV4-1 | CASSQESFFGKSGNTEAFF | TGCGCCAGCAGCCAAGAATCTTTTTTCGGGAAATCTGGGAACACTGAAGCTTTCTTT
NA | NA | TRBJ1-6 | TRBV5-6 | CASSFQGPAGSPLHF | TGTGCCAGCAGCTTTCAGGGACCCGCGGGATCACCCCTCCACTTT
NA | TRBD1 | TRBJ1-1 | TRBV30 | CAWARQGLNTEAFF | TGTGCCTGGGCCAGACAGGGGCTGAACACTGAAGCTTTCTTT
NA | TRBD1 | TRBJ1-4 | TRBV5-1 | CASSLNGQATNEKLFF | TGCGCCAGCAGCTTAAACGGACAGGCTACTAATGAAAAACTGTTTTTT
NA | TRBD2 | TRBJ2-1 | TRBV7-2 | CASSLSGGALYNEQFF | TGTGCCAGCAGCTTGAGCGGGGGGGCCCTCTACAATGAGCAGTTCTTC
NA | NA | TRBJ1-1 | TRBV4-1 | CASSQPSLTAEAFF | TGCGCCAGCAGCCAACCTTCCCTGACAGCTGAAGCTTTCTTT
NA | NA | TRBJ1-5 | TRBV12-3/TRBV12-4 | CASSSTGSQPQHF | TGTGCCAGCAGTTCAACAGGGAGTCAGCCCCAGCATTTT
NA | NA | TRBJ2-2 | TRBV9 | CASSDLANTGELFF | TGTGCCAGCAGCGACCTGGCGAACACCGGGGAGCTGTTTTTT
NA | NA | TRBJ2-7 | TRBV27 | CASSNRDYEQYF | TGTGCCAGCAGCAACAGGGACTACGAGCAGTACTTC
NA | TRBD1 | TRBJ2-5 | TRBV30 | CAWSEAGGETQYF | TGTGCCTGGAGTGAGGCAGGGGGCGAGACCCAGTACTTC
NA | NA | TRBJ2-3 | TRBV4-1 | CASSQEVISGTQYF | TGCGCCAGCAGCCAAGAAGTCATCTCGGGTACGCAGTATTTT
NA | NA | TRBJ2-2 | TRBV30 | CAWSPGAITGELFF | TGTGCCTGGAGCCCGGGGGCGATTACCGGGGAGCTGTTTTTT
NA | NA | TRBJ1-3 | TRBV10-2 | CASSTGFSGNTIYF | TGCGCCAGCAGTACAGGTTTCTCTGGAAACACCATATATTTT
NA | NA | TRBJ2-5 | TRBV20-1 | CSAKGIQYF | TGCAGTGCTAAGGGGATCCAGTACTTC
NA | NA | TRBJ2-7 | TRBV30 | CAWSPQINTYEQYF | TGTGCCTGGAGTCCTCAAATTAATACCTACGAGCAGTACTTC
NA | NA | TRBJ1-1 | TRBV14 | CASSQRGSNTEAFF | TGTGCCAGCAGCCAAAGGGGCAGTAACACTGAAGCTTTCTTT
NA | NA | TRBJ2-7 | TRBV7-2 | CASSLGAGSVSYEQYF | TGTGCCAGCAGCTTAGGCGCAGGGTCGGTCTCCTACGAGCAGTACTTC
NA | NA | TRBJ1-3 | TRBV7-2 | CASSIQPHSGNTIYF | TGTGCCAGCAGCATCCAGCCACACTCTGGAAACACCATATATTTT
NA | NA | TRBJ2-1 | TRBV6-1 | CASREDDYNEQFF | TGTGCCAGCAGGGAAGACGACTACAATGAGCAGTTCTTC
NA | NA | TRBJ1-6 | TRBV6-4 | CASKDPGSNSPLHF | TGTGCCAGCAAAGACCCAGGGAGTAATTCACCCCTCCACTTT
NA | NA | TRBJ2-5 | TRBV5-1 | CASSLFPAGEQETQYF | TGCGCCAGCAGCTTGTTCCCAGCGGGCGAACAAGAGACCCAGTACTTC
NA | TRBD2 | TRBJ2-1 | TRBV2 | CASSRLAGTYNEQFF | TGTGCCAGCAGTCGACTAGCCGGTACCTACAATGAGCAGTTCTTC
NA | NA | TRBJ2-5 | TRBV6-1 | CASSEGRTETQYF | TGTGCCAGCAGTGAAGGTCGAACGGAGACCCAGTACTTC
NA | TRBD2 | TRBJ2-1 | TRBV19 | CASSIKRGGISLSYNEQFF | TGTGCCAGTAGTATCAAGCGGGGGGGCATCTCTCTCTCCTACAATGAGCAGTTCTTC
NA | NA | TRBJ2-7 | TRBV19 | CASSSQGPYEQYF | TGTGCCAGTAGTTCGCAGGGCCCATACGAGCAGTACTTC
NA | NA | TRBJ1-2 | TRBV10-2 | CASTSGRTAYGYTF | TGCGCCAGCACATCCGGAAGGACAGCCTATGGCTACACCTTC
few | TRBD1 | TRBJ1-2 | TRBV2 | CASMGQGALTVYGYTF | TGTGCCAGTATGGGACAGGGGGCCCTTACCGTCTATGGCTACACCTTC
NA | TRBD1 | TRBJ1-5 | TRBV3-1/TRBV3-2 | CASSPTGGSNQPQHF | TGTGCCAGCAGCCCGACAGGGGGCAGCAATCAGCCCCAGCATTTT
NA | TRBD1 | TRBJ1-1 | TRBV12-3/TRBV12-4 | CASSLAQTGVTFF | TGTGCCAGCAGTTTAGCTCAAACAGGGGTGACTTTCTTT
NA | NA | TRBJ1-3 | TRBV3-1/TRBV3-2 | CASSLRRNTIYF | TGTGCCAGCAGCCTGCGGAGAAACACCATATATTTT
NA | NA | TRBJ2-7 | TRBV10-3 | CAISGPRQSYEQYF | TGTGCCATCAGTGGCCCCCGCCAGTCCTACGAGCAGTACTTC
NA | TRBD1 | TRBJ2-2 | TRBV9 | CASSMGQGCGGELFF | TGTGCCAGCAGCATGGGACAGGGGTGCGGCGGGGAGCTGTTTTTT
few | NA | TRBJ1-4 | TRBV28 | CASSLAGARSGLFF | TGTGCCAGCAGTTTAGCGGGGGCGAGGTCCGGACTGTTTTTT
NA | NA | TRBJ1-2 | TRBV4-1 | CASSQDRQGYTF | TGCGCCAGCAGCCAAGATCGGCAAGGCTACACCTTC
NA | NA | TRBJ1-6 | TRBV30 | CAWWAARLNSPLHF | TGTGCCTGGTGGGCCGCCCGGCTTAATTCACCCCTCCACTTT
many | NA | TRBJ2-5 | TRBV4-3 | CASSQDGVGSPQETQYF | TGCGCCAGCAGCCAAGATGGGGTTGGCAGTCCCCAAGAGACCCAGTACTTC
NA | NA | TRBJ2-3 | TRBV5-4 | CASSPGGGGGSTDTQYF | TGTGCCAGCAGCCCAGGGGGGGGCGGGGGTAGCACAGATACGCAGTATTTT
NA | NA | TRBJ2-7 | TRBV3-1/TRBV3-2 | CASSQDLDTSYEQYF | TGTGCCAGCAGCCAAGATCTAGACACTTCCTACGAGCAGTACTTC
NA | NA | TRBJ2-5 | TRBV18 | CASSTPQETQYF | TGTGCCAGCTCAACACCTCAAGAGACCCAGTACTTC
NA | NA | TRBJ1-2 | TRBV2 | CASSGMGYGYTF | TGTGCCAGCAGCGGTATGGGCTATGGCTACACCTTC
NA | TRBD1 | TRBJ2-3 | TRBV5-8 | CASSSWQGVPDTQYF | TGTGCCAGCAGCTCGTGGCAGGGGGTGCCAGATACGCAGTATTTT
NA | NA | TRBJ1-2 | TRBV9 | CASSGATPTDYGYTF | TGTGCCAGCAGCGGGGCTACCCCAACGGACTATGGCTACACCTTC
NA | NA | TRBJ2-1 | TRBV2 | CASSDPHRGLNEQFF | TGTGCCAGCAGCGACCCGCATCGGGGCCTCAATGAGCAGTTCTTC
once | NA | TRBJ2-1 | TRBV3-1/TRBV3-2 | CASSQVGLSYGEQFF | TGTGCCAGCAGCCAAGTGGGACTTAGTTACGGTGAGCAGTTCTTC
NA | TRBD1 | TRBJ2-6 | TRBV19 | CASSTPGQTFSGANVLTF | TGTGCCAGTAGTACCCCGGGACAGACCTTCTCTGGGGCCAACGTCCTGACTTTC
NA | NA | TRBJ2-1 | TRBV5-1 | CASSLVQGNEQFF | TGCGCCAGCAGCTTGGTTCAGGGCAATGAGCAGTTCTTC